The clone carrying this T cell receptor (beta chain) was counted ten times or more. Its matching antigen is unknown. Alpha and beta constant-region primers primed reverse transcription of about 500 ng RNA. Using multiplexing indices, alpha and beta chain libraries were generated apart by chain-specific third strand synthesis. A 12-nucleotide barcode per molecule came from two concatenated random hexamers added pre-amplification. TCRdb recomputed calls from the 5' RACE reads with MiXCR, one row per CDR3 protein. The profile shows about 15,000 distinct CDR3 sequences, 5.5% to 8% of them singletons. This specimen belongs to a study of HIV-infected patients and healthy controls. Study findings and constraints: Comparisons were complicated because patients and controls had unequal numbers of distinct sequences.

The germline CDR1 and CDR2 sequences are KGHSH and LQKENI. CDR3 length: 12 residues. Trimming took 4 bases from V and 3 from J, leaving 4 bases between them. The repertoire came from unfractionated whole blood and reflected all unsorted peripheral T cells. Nine to ten uninfected healthy donors were sampled as controls, a few sampled twice around three months apart. The origin of this receptor is an adult in good health. V gene TRBV18 combines with J gene TRBJ2-1; no definite D call. Material for sequencing was blood. The CDR3 loop is CASSRDYNEQFF. The CDR3 nucleotides are TGTGCCAGCTCACGGGACTACAATGAGCAGTTCTTC.